This T cell receptor beta chain was identified during a study of T cells in Graves' hyperthyroidism and ophthalmopathy. Researchers took RNA transcripts and amplified the TCR beta CDR3 regions from them. An initial round of RT-PCR targeting the TCR CDR3 relied on the HTBI primer set. MiXCR, run by TCRdb on the multiplex PCR reads, gives a single entry per CDR3 protein. The table shows some 700,000 distinct CDR3 sequences, with 17% occurring only once. Many counts were recorded for this clonotype. Its specificity is unknown. The CDR3 loop spans 15 amino acids. Losses at the gene ends were 3 bases for V and 2 bases for J; bases not matched to a gene: 6. Germline V lookup: CDR1 SNHLY, CDR2 FYNNEI. Findings and limits, study-wide: A 13 V-J signature model discriminated ophthalmopathy versus stable hyperthyroidism.

The clonotype comes from a man between 50 and 59 years old with Graves' hyperthyroidism. Sequenced input: blood. V is TRBV2 and J is TRBJ1-1; 7 nucleotides agree with TRBD1. The CDR3 protein is CASSEGNRGNTEAFF. DNA of the CDR3: TGTGCCAGCAGTGAGGGGAACAGGGGTAACACTGAAGCTTTCTTT. Variable domain in full (rest from reference TRBV2 and TRBJ1-1): EPEVTQTPSHQVTQMGQEVILRCVPISNHLYFYWYRQILGQKVEFLVSFYNNEISEKSEIFDDQFSVERPDGSNFTLKIRSTKLEDSAMYFCASSEGNRGNTEAFFGQGTRLTVV.